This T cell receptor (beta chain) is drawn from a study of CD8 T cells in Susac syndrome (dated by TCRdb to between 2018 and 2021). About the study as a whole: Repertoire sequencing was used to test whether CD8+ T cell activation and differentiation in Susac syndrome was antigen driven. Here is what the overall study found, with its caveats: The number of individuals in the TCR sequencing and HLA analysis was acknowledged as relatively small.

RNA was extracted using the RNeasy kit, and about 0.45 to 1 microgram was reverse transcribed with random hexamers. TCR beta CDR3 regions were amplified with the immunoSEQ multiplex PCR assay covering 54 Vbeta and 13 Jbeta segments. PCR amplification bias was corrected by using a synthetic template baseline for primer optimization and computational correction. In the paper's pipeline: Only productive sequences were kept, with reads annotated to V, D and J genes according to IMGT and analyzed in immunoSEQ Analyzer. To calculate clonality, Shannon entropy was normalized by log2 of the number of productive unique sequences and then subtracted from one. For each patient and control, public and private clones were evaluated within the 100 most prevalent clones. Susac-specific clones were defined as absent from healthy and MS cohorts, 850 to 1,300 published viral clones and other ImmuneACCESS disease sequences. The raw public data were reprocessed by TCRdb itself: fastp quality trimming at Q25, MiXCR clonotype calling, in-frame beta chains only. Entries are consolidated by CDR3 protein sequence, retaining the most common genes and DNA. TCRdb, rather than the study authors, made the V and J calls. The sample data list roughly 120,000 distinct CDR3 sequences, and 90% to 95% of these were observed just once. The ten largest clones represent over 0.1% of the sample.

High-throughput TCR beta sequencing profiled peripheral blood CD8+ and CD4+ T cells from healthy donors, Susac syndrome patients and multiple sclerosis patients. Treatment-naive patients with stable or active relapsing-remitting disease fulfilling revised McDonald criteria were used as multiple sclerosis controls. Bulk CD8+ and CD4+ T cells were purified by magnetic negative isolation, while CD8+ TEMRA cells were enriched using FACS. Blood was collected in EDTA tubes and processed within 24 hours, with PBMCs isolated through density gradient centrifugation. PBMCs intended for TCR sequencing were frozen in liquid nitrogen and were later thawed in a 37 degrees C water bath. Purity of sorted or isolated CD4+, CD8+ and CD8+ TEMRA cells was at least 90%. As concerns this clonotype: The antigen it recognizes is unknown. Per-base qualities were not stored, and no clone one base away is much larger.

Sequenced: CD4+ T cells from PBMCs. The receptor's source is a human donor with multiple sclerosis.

The CDR3 is CASSLNTNYGYTF. The sequence in DNA is TGTGCCAGCAGTTTAAACACGAACTATGGCTACACCTTC. Recombination connected TRBV12-3 or TRBV12-4 to TRBJ1-2, with no D gene named confidently. Including the terminal cysteine and phenylalanine, the CDR3 comprises 13 residues. Just CDR3 DNA is preserved here, 39 bases in frame from base 1. V loses 2 bases, J loses 2 bases, and the germline ends lie 6 bases apart.